These 9 T cell receptor beta chains were all obtained from the same sample, sequenced in a study of lymphopenia after photon versus proton radiotherapy. The method was immunoSEQ multiplex PCR; TCRdb's version includes in-frame clones alone and lacks a portion of them. The data contain about 68,000 clones, approximately 91% of them seen just once; the ten biggest clones take up 2.9%. This sample comprised peripheral blood, obtained from a patient treated with photon-based radiotherapy. These receptor sequences come from an older woman with pancreatic cancer.

The rearrangement uses TRBV18 and TRBJ2-7; possibly TRBD2 for D (6 bases). From germline, CDR1 is KGHSH and CDR2 LQKENI. The CDR3 has 14 amino acids. With 3 bases removed from V and 2 bases from J, the gap between germline ends came to 11 bases. The CDR3, as DNA: TGTGCCAGCTCACCGCGGGACGGACCCTACGAGCAGTACTTC. This translates into CASSPRDGPYEQYF.

The CDR3 reads CASSPKTTGNNEQFF. The CDR3 region has the DNA TGTGCCAGCAGCCCCAAGACGACTGGTAACAATGAGCAGTTCTTC. The chain recombines TRBV5-4 with TRBJ2-1; D uncertain. Germline V gene lookup returns CDR1 SGHNT and CDR2 YYREEE (reference sequence). The CDR3 runs 15 residues. Trimming left V 4 bases short and J 5 bases short, with 16 bases between.

This clone was seen a single time. V is TRBV9 and J is TRBJ2-3; 8 bases align to TRBD2. The junction had 2 bases not matched to a gene; V was cut back by 4 bases and J by 1 base. The CDR3 length is 14 residues. Germline loops: CDR1 SGDLS, CDR2 YYNGEE. DNA of the CDR3: TGTGCCAGCAGCCTTAGCGGGGGCACAGATACGCAGTATTTT. It translates to CASSLSGGTDTQYF.

This clone was recorded once. The chain carries TRBV27 and TRBJ2-7, with D perhaps given as TRBD1 or TRBD2 (6 bases each). Trimming took 7 bases from V and 3 from J, leaving 19 bases between them. Germline CDR1 MNHEY, CDR2 SMNVEV (reference sequence). The CDR3 spans 15 residues. The CDR3 protein is CASTFVGEGGYEQYF. In nucleotides, the CDR3 is TGTGCCAGCACCTTCGTGGGAGAGGGGGGCTACGAGCAGTACTTC.

The chain uses TRBV28 and TRBJ1-4; tentative D call: TRBD1 (5 bases). CDR3 length: 15 residues. Germline lookup yields CDR1 MDHEN and CDR2 SYDVKM. Trimming took 7 bases from V and 4 from J, leaving 16 bases between them. The CDR3, as DNA: TGTGCCAGCAATCTATGGGGCAGGGTTAATGAAAAACTGTTTTTT. Translating it yields CASNLWGRVNEKLFF.

The chain carries TRBV28 and TRBJ2-7; D is ambiguous. Looked up from germline, CDR1 is MDHEN and CDR2 is SYDVKM. Trimming cost V 6 bases and J 1 base, with 13 bases left between them. The CDR3 sequence is 14 residues long. The CDR3 bases are TGTGCCAGCAGCCTATCCGTCGGGTCCTACGAGCAGTACTTC. Translating it yields CASSLSVGSYEQYF.

V usage is TRBV19 and J usage is TRBJ2-7; D uncertain. The CDR3 has 16 amino acids. Germline lookup yields CDR1 LNHDA and CDR2 SQIVND (reference sequence). Trimming cost V 4 bases and J 2 bases, with 18 bases left between them. DNA of the CDR3: TGTGCCAGTAGTAGAGGAAGGGCGGCTGGGGCCTACGAGCAGTACTTC. Encoded protein: CASSRGRAAGAYEQYF.

The chain is built from TRBV7-9 and TRBJ2-1; either TRBD1 or TRBD2 may supply D (6 bases each). The CDR3 has 17 residues. The ends were cut back, 6 bases at V and 8 bases at J, with 26 bases in the middle. Germline V gene data show CDR1 as SEHNR and CDR2 as FQNEAQ (reference sequence). CDR3: CASSTGGGTTPGDEQFF. The CDR3 bases are TGTGCCAGCAGTACCGGGGGCGGGACCACCCCGGGTGATGAGCAGTTCTTC.

The chain employs TRBV7-9 and TRBJ1-2; no reliable D call. V was cut by 4 bases and J by 8 bases, with 11 bases left in between. Germline V lookup: CDR1 SEHNR, CDR2 FQNEAQ (reference sequence). There are 12 residues in the CDR3. The chain's CDR3 is CASSSNDDGYTF. In DNA form, the CDR3 reads TGTGCCAGCAGCTCCAATGACGACGGCTACACCTTC.